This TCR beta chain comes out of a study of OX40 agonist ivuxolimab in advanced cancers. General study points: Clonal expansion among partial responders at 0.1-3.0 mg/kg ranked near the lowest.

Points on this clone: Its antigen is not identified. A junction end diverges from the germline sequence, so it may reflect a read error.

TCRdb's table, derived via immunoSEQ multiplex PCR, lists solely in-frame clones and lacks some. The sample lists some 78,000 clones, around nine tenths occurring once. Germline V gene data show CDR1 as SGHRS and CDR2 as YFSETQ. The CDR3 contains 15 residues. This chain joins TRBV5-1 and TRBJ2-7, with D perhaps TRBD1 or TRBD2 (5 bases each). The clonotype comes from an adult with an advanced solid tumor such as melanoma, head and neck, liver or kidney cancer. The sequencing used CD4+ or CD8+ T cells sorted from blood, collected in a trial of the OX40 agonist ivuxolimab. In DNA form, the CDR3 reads TGCGCCAGCAGGTTGGGGACCACGACAGTTCACGAGCAGTACTTC. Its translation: CASRLGTTTVHEQYF.